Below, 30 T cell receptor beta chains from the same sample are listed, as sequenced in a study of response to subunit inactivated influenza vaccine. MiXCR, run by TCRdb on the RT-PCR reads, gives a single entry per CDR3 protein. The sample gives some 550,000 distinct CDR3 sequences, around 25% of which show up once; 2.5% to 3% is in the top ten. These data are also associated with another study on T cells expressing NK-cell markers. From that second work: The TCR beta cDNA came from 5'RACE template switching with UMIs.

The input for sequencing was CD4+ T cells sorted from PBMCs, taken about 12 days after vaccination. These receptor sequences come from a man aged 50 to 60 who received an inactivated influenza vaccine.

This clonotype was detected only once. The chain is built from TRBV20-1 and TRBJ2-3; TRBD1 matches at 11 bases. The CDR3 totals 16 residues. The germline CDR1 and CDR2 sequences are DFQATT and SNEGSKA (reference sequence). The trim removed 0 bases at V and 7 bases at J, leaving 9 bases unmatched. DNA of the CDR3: TGCAGTGCTAGAGAGGACAGGGGGCTGGGAAGGAATACGCAGTATTTT. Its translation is CSAREDRGLGRNTQYF.

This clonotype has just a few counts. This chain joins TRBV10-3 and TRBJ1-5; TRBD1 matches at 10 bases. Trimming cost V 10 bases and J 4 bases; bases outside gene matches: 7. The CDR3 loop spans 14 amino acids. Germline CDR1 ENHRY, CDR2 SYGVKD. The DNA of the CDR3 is TGTGCCACCGGGGGGACAGGGGCGAATCAGCCCCAGCATTTT. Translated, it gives CATGGTGANQPQHF.

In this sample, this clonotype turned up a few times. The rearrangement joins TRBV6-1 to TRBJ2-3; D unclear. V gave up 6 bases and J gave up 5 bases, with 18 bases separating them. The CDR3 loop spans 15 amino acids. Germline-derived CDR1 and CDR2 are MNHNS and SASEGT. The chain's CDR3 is CASRQLRAARDTQYF. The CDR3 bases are TGTGCCAGCAGACAGCTCCGGGCCGCTCGAGATACGCAGTATTTT.

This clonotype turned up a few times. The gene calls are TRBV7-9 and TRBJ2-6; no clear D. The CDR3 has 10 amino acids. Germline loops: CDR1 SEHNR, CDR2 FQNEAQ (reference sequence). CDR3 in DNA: TGTACAGCCGGGGCCAACGTCCTGACTTTC. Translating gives CTAGANVLTF.

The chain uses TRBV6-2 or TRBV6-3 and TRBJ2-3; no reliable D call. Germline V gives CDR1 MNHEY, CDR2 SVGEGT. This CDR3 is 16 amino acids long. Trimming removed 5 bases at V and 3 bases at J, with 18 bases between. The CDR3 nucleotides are TGTGCCAGCAGTAACCCGGGCCCTATAAGGACAGATACGCAGTATTTT. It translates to CASSNPGPIRTDTQYF.

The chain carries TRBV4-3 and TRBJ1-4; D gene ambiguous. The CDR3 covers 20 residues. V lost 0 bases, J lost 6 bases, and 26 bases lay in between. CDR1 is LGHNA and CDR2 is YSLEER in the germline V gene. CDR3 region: CASSQEDASWAGREDEKLFF. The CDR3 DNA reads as TGCGCCAGCAGCCAAGAGGACGCCTCTTGGGCCGGGAGGGAGGATGAAAAACTGTTTTTT.

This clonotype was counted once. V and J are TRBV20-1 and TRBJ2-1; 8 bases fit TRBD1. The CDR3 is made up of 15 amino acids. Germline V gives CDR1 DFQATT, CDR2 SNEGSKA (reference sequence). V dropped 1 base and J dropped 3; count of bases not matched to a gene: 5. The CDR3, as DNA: TGCAGTGCTAGAGTCCAACAGGGGGTCTACAATGAGCAGTTCTTC. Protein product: CSARVQQGVYNEQFF.

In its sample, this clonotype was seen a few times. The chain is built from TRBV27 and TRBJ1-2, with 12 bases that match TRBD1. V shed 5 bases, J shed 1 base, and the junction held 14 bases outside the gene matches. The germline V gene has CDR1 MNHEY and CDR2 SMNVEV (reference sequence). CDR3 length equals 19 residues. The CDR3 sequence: CASSALPGQGATINYGYTF. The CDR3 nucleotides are TGTGCCAGCAGTGCATTACCGGGACAGGGGGCAACTATTAACTATGGCTACACCTTC.

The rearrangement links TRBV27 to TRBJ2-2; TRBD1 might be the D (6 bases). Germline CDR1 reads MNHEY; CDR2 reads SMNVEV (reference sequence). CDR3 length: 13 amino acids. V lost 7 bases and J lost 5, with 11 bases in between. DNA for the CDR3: TGTGCCAGCAAAAAAACAGGGACCGGGGAGCTGTTTTTT. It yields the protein CASKKTGTGELFF.

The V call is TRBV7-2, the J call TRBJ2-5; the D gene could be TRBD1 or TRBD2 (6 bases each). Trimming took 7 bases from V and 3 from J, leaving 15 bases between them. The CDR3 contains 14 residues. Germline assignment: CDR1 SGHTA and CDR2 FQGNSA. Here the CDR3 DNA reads TGTGCCAGCACCCCCGGAGGGGGGAAAGAGACCCAGTACTTC. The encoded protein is CASTPGGGKETQYF.

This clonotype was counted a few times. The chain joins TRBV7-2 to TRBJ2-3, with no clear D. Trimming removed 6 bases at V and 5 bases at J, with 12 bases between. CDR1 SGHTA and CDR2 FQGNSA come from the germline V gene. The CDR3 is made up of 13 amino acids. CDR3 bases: TGTGCCAGCAGGAACACAGCGAAAGATACGCAGTATTTT. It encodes CASRNTAKDTQYF.

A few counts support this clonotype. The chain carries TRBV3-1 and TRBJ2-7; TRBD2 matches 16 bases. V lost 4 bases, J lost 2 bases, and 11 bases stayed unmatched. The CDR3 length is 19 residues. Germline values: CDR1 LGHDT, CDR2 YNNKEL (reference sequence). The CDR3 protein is CASSPRKPGLAGGTYEQYF. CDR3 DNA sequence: TGTGCCAGCAGCCCCCGCAAACCGGGACTAGCGGGAGGGACCTACGAGCAGTACTTC.

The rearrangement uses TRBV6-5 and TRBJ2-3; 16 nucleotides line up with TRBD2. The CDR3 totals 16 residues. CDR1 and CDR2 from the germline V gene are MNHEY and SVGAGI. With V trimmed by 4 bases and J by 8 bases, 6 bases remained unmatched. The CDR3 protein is CASSLGLAGGPATQYF. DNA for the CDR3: TGTGCCAGCAGTTTGGGACTAGCGGGAGGGCCGGCTACGCAGTATTTT.

CDR3 nucleotides: TGTGCCAGCAGCTTAGATCGGGCAGGCGCCATATATTTT. It is translated as CASSLDRAGAIYF. The chain recombines TRBV11-2 with TRBJ1-3; D gene uncertain. The CDR3 extends over 13 amino acids. Germline assignment: CDR1 SGHAT and CDR2 FQNNGV. Trimming left V 0 bases short and J 11 bases short, with 11 bases between.

The CDR3 is CASSQDGPSRETQYF. CDR3 DNA sequence: TGCGCCAGCAGCCAAGATGGCCCGAGCCGGGAGACCCAGTACTTC. The rearrangement joins TRBV4-3 to TRBJ2-5; D unclear. V lost 0 bases and J lost 5, with 13 bases in between. Germline lookup yields CDR1 LGHNA and CDR2 YSLEER. The CDR3 has 15 amino acids.

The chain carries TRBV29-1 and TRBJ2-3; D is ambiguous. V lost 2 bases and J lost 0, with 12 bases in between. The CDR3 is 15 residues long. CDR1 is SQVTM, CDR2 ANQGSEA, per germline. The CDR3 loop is CSVEIPQLSTDTQYF. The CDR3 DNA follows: TGCAGCGTTGAAATTCCGCAGCTCAGCACAGATACGCAGTATTTT.

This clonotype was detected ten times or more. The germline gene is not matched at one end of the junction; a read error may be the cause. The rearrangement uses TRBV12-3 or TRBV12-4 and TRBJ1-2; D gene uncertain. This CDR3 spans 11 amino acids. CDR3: CASSLAGGYTF. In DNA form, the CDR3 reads TGTGCCAGCAGCTTAGCGGGGGGCTACACCTTC.

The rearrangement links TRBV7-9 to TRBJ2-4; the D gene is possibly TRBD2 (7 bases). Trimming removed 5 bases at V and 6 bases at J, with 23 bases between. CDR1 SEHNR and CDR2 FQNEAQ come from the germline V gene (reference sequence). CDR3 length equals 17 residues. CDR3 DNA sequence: TGTGCCAGCAGCGTTGGTGCGGGGGCGGGCTCGCTAAACATTCAGTACTTC. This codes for CASSVGAGAGSLNIQYF.

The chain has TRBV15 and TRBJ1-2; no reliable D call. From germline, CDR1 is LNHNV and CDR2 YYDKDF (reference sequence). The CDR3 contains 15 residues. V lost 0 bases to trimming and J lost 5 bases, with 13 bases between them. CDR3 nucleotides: TGTGCCACCAGCAGAGATAATGTACCCCGATATGGCTACACCTTC. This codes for CATSRDNVPRYGYTF.

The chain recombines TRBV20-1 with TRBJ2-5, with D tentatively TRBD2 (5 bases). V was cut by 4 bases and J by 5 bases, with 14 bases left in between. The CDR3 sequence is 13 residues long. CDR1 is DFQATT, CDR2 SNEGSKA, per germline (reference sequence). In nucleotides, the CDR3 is TGCAGTGCTACCGGGCCCCCGGGGGAGACCCAGTACTTC. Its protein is CSATGPPGETQYF.

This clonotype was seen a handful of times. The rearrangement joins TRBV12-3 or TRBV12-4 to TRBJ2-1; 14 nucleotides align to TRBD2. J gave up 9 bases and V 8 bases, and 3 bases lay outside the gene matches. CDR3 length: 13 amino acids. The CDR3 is CASGLAGGSEQFF. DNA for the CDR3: TGTGCCAGCGGACTAGCGGGGGGTAGTGAGCAGTTCTTC.

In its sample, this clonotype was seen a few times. DNA for the CDR3: TGTGCCAGCAGTTTGGGGACAGGGGCCAATGAGCAGTTCTTC. It codes for CASSLGTGANEQFF. The chain is built from TRBV28 and TRBJ2-1; 10 bases line up with TRBD1. CDR1 is MDHEN, CDR2 SYDVKM, per germline. The CDR3 contains 14 residues. The J segment lost 6 bases and the V segment lost 3 bases, leaving 2 bases of the junction unmatched. The complete variable domain, with remaining parts taken from reference TRBV28 and TRBJ2-1, reads DVKVTQSSRYLVKRTGEKVFLECVQDMDHENMFWYRQDPGLGLRLIYFSYDVKMKEKGDIPEGYSVSREKKERFSLILESASTNQTSMYLCASSLGTGANEQFFGPGTRLTVL.

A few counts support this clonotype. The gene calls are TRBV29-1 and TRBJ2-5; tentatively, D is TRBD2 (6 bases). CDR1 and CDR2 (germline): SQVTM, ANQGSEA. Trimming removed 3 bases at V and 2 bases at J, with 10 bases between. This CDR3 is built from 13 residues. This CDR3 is CSVDGGGQETQYF. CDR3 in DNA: TGCAGCGTTGACGGGGGTGGACAAGAGACCCAGTACTTC.

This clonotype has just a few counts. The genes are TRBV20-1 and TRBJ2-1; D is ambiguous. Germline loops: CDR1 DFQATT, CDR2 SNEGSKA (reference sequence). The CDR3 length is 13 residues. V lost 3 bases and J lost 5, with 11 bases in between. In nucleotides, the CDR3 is TGCAGTGCTAGTGGGCTGATAAACAATGAGCAGTTCTTC. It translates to CSASGLINNEQFF.

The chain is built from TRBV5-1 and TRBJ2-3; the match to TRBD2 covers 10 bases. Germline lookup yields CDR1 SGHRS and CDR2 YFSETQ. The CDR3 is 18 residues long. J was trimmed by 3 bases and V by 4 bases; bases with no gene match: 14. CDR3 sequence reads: CASSPRSPSGRGTDTQYF. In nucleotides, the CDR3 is TGCGCCAGCAGCCCCCGGTCCCCTAGCGGGAGAGGGACAGATACGCAGTATTTT.

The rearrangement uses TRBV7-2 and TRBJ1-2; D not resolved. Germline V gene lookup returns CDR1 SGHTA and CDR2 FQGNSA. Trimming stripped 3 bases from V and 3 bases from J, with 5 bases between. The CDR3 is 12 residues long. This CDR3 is CASSFSHYGYTF. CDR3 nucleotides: TGTGCCAGCAGCTTTTCGCACTATGGCTACACCTTC.

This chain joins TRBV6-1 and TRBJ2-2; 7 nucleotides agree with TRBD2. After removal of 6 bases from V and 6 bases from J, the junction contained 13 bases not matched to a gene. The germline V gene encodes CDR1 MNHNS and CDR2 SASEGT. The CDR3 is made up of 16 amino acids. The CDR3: CASRRTRRGRAGELFF. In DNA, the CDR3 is TGTGCCAGCAGACGGACTAGACGTGGGAGGGCCGGGGAGCTGTTTTTT.

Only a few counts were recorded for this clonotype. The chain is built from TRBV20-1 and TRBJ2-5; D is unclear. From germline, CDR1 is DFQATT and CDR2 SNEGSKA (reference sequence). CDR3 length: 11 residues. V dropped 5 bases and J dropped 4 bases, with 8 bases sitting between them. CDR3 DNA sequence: TGCAGTGCTCGGTCGTCAGAGACCCAGTACTTC. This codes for CSARSSETQYF.

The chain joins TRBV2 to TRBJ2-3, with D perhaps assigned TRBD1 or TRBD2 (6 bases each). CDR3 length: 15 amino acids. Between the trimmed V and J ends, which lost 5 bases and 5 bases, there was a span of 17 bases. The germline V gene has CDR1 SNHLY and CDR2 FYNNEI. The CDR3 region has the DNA TGTGCCAGCAGTAACTCTGGAGGGGGTCGAGATACGCAGTATTTT. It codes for CASSNSGGGRDTQYF.

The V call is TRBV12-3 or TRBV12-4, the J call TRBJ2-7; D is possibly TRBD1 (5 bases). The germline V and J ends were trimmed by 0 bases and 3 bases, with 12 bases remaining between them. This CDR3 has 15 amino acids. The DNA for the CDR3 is TGTGCCAGCAGTTTAGCGCCTGACAGCTTCTACGAGCAGTACTTC. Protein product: CASSLAPDSFYEQYF.